The clone carrying this T cell receptor beta chain appeared a few times. Its antigen is currently unknown. The record originates from a study of metastatic and nonmetastatic thyroid tumors. Turning to the study itself: Repertoire comparison spanned blood and tumor or nodule tissue of malignant and benign thyroid patients. Study-level points and caveats: It was reported that TCR beta diversity was significantly higher in malignant thyroid tumors than benign nodules, in blood and tumor.

Under the authors' procedure: To classify distant metastasis in papillary thyroid cancer, a model was built from CDR3 differences across clinicopathological groups. With MiXCR, TCRdb reprocessed the PCR reads. TCRdb's processing, not the authors' own work, is the source of the V and J calls. The sample includes 60,000 or so clones, roughly 29% seen only once; the top ten take about 15%. Each patient went into thyroid surgery without having received any treatment. The CDR3 consists of 13 residues. With 5 bases removed from V and 2 bases from J, the gap between germline ends came to 4 bases. Germline-derived CDR1 and CDR2 are SGHAT and FQNNGV.

The sequencing sample was made of blood. The chain has TRBV11-2 and TRBJ2-6; D uncertain. The sequence was collected from a female donor with papillary thyroid cancer or a benign thyroid nodule (not recorded which). Some clones in this sample may be carry-over from other donors' samples. This CDR3 is CASSPPGANVLTF. The CDR3 nucleotides are TGTGCCAGCAGCCCCCCTGGGGCCAACGTCCTGACTTTC.